The rows below give T cell receptor beta chains drawn from one sample of a study of blood T cell repertoires in COVID-19. Clones were sequenced by immunoSEQ multiplex PCR, and TCRdb holds only the in-frame ones, with some missing. The table records 150,000 to 200,000 clones, roughly 82% of them present only once. Sequenced: PBMCs or T cells enriched from blood (not recorded which). The receptors were gathered from a woman aged 55-69 years with acute COVID-19. The CDR3 runs from the conserved cysteine through the conserved F or W. The D gene is left open where the match is weak. Size values are once, few and many counts, or a class for expanded clones, and some rows have none.

j_gene: TRBJ2-2; v_gene: TRBV4-3; abundance: .; d_gene: .; CDR3aa: CASSQALGLNTGELFF; CDR3nt: TGCGCCAGCAGCCAAGCTCTGGGACTGAACACCGGGGAGCTGTTTTTT
j_gene: TRBJ1-2; v_gene: TRBV9; abundance: .; d_gene: .; CDR3aa: CASSVAVRERGYTF; CDR3nt: TGTGCCAGCAGCGTAGCTGTGAGGGAGCGGGGCTACACCTTC
j_gene: TRBJ1-1; v_gene: TRBV6-5; abundance: .; d_gene: .; CDR3aa: CASSYSGWGAYTEAFF; CDR3nt: TGTGCCAGCAGTTACTCTGGCTGGGGCGCGTACACTGAAGCTTTCTTT
j_gene: TRBJ2-1; v_gene: TRBV5-4; abundance: once; d_gene: .; CDR3aa: CASSPILSVGNEQFF; CDR3nt: TGTGCCAGCAGCCCCATTCTTTCGGTTGGCAATGAGCAGTTCTTC
j_gene: TRBJ2-5; v_gene: TRBV12-3/TRBV12-4; abundance: once; d_gene: .; CDR3aa: CASSFQGGETQYF; CDR3nt: TGTGCCAGCAGTTTCCAGGGCGGAGAGACCCAGTACTTC
j_gene: TRBJ1-1; v_gene: TRBV4-3; abundance: few; d_gene: .; CDR3aa: CASSNRGGRMIRNTEAFF; CDR3nt: TGCGCCAGCAGCAACCGAGGGGGACGAATGATCCGGAACACTGAAGCTTTCTTT
j_gene: TRBJ1-5; v_gene: TRBV7-2; abundance: .; d_gene: .; CDR3aa: CASSLGQVNQPQHF; CDR3nt: TGTGCCAGCAGCTTAGGACAGGTTAATCAGCCCCAGCATTTT
j_gene: TRBJ1-3; v_gene: TRBV10-3; abundance: few; d_gene: .; CDR3aa: CAISEPRAGNTIYF; CDR3nt: TGTGCCATCAGTGAGCCCAGGGCTGGAAACACCATATATTTT
j_gene: TRBJ1-2; v_gene: TRBV30; abundance: .; d_gene: .; CDR3aa: CAWSKGAGRFYGYTF; CDR3nt: TGTGCCTGGAGTAAGGGAGCAGGCAGATTCTATGGCTACACCTTC
j_gene: TRBJ2-5; v_gene: TRBV19; abundance: once; d_gene: .; CDR3aa: CASSLRSAGPQETQYF; CDR3nt: TGTGCCAGTAGCCTTAGATCCGCGGGCCCTCAAGAGACCCAGTACTTC
j_gene: TRBJ2-7; v_gene: TRBV25-1; abundance: once; d_gene: .; CDR3aa: CASSPGLQSYEQYF; CDR3nt: TGTGCCAGCAGTCCGGGACTGCAGAGCTACGAGCAGTACTTC
j_gene: TRBJ1-3; v_gene: TRBV4-2; abundance: .; d_gene: .; CDR3aa: CASTPGPRAAGNTIYF; CDR3nt: TGTGCCAGCACCCCCGGGCCCAGGGCAGCCGGAAACACCATATATTTT
j_gene: TRBJ1-1; v_gene: TRBV7-2; abundance: .; d_gene: .; CDR3aa: CASSSSRAREAFF; CDR3nt: TGTGCCAGCAGCTCCTCGCGAGCCCGTGAAGCTTTCTTT
j_gene: TRBJ1-5; v_gene: TRBV19; abundance: .; d_gene: TRBD1; CDR3aa: CASKDRGTDNQPQHF; CDR3nt: TGTGCCAGTAAGGACAGGGGGACCGACAATCAGCCCCAGCATTTT
j_gene: TRBJ1-6; v_gene: TRBV18; abundance: .; d_gene: .; CDR3aa: CASSPFRVQGSSNSPLHF; CDR3nt: TGTGCCAGCTCACCATTTCGTGTGCAGGGCTCATCTAATTCACCCCTCCACTTT
j_gene: TRBJ2-7; v_gene: TRBV5-1; abundance: .; d_gene: .; CDR3aa: CASSFRTAREQYF; CDR3nt: TGCGCCAGCAGCTTCCGGACAGCCAGGGAGCAGTACTTC
j_gene: TRBJ2-1; v_gene: TRBV15; abundance: .; d_gene: TRBD2; CDR3aa: CATSRGPAGGQDEQFF; CDR3nt: TGTGCCACCAGCAGAGGACCAGCGGGGGGGCAGGATGAGCAGTTCTTC
j_gene: TRBJ1-5; v_gene: TRBV24-1; abundance: .; d_gene: .; CDR3aa: CATSDSTGFSNQPQHF; CDR3nt: TGTGCCACCAGTGATTCCACAGGGTTTAGCAATCAGCCCCAGCATTTT
j_gene: TRBJ1-1; v_gene: TRBV27; abundance: few; d_gene: .; CDR3aa: CASSFEASTGMNTEAFF; CDR3nt: TGTGCCAGCAGTTTTGAGGCGTCGACCGGCATGAACACTGAAGCTTTCTTT
j_gene: TRBJ2-1; v_gene: TRBV6-5; abundance: .; d_gene: .; CDR3aa: CASSYSQGSYNEQFF; CDR3nt: TGTGCCAGCAGTTACTCGCAGGGTTCCTACAATGAGCAGTTCTTC
j_gene: TRBJ2-1; v_gene: TRBV28; abundance: .; d_gene: TRBD1; CDR3aa: CASILGGRFVHEQFF; CDR3nt: TGTGCCAGCATTCTAGGGGGCAGGTTCGTGCATGAGCAGTTCTTC
j_gene: TRBJ1-1; v_gene: TRBV6-1; abundance: .; d_gene: .; CDR3aa: CASSLAGLNTEAFF; CDR3nt: TGTGCCAGCAGTCTGGCTGGCTTGAACACTGAAGCTTTCTTT
j_gene: TRBJ2-7; v_gene: TRBV9; abundance: .; d_gene: TRBD2; CDR3aa: CASSAKLAGGAYEQYF; CDR3nt: TGTGCCAGCAGCGCAAAACTAGCGGGAGGTGCCTACGAGCAGTACTTC
j_gene: TRBJ2-7; v_gene: TRBV7-9; abundance: .; d_gene: TRBD1; CDR3aa: CASSFGTASYEQYF; CDR3nt: TGTGCCAGCAGCTTCGGGACAGCATCCTACGAGCAGTACTTC
j_gene: TRBJ1-1; v_gene: TRBV3-1/TRBV3-2; abundance: .; d_gene: .; CDR3aa: CASRKQVNTEAFF; CDR3nt: TGTGCCAGCAGAAAACAGGTGAACACTGAAGCTTTCTTT
j_gene: TRBJ1-6; v_gene: TRBV19; abundance: many; d_gene: .; CDR3aa: CASTMGAYSPLHF; CDR3nt: TGTGCCAGTACTATGGGGGCTTATTCACCCCTCCACTTT
j_gene: TRBJ1-2; v_gene: TRBV10-3; abundance: .; d_gene: TRBD1; CDR3aa: CAISEQTGQGRYTF; CDR3nt: TGTGCCATCAGTGAGCAAACCGGACAGGGGAGGTACACCTTC
j_gene: TRBJ1-1; v_gene: TRBV28; abundance: .; d_gene: TRBD1; CDR3aa: CASSFTGQGGLAEAFF; CDR3nt: TGTGCCAGCAGTTTCACGGGACAGGGAGGCTTGGCTGAAGCTTTCTTT
j_gene: TRBJ1-3; v_gene: TRBV7-9; abundance: .; d_gene: TRBD1; CDR3aa: CASSLAGTGGNTIYF; CDR3nt: TGTGCCAGCAGCTTAGCGGGGACAGGGGGAAACACCATATATTTT
j_gene: TRBJ1-3; v_gene: TRBV5-1; abundance: .; d_gene: .; CDR3aa: CASSLTQGITGNTIYF; CDR3nt: TGCGCCAGCAGCCTCACTCAGGGGATTACTGGAAACACCATATATTTT
j_gene: TRBJ1-1; v_gene: TRBV5-4; abundance: .; d_gene: TRBD1; CDR3aa: CASSSRLLTGSEAFF; CDR3nt: TGTGCCAGCAGCTCGCGTTTATTGACAGGGTCTGAAGCTTTCTTT
j_gene: TRBJ2-1; v_gene: TRBV27; abundance: .; d_gene: .; CDR3aa: CASSLTGNYNEQFF; CDR3nt: TGTGCCAGCAGTTTAACAGGCAACTACAATGAGCAGTTCTTC
j_gene: TRBJ1-1; v_gene: TRBV9; abundance: .; d_gene: TRBD1; CDR3aa: CASSSKGQGEAEAFF; CDR3nt: TGTGCCAGCAGCTCAAAGGGACAGGGGGAGGCTGAAGCTTTCTTT